Given below is one T cell receptor beta chain in context. Its target is not known. Researchers ran the PCR with 60 Vbeta and 13 Jbeta primers. TCRdb keeps only in-frame clones here, not all; method: immunoSEQ multiplex PCR. The profile shows 85,000 to 100,000 clones, about 75% of them singletons. The CDR3 runs to 12 residues. The V end lost 6 bases, the J end lost 6 bases, and 10 bases lay between the germline ends. CDR1 is SGHVS and CDR2 is FQNEAQ in the germline V gene. The study sampled nominally healthy donors, though unrecorded immune exposures were likely. The source of the sample is a study of cytomegalovirus exposure and HLA in healthy donors. Points from the study as a whole: It was reported that the classifier diagnosed cytomegalovirus status with high specificity and sensitivity in both the original and validation cohorts.

Specimen: PBMCs. This TCR was recovered from a man between 40 and 49 years old in good health and CMV-seropositive. The J gene is TRBJ2-3, the V gene TRBV7-8, with a weak D call TRBD2 (5 bases). Here the CDR3 DNA reads TGTGCCAGCAGTTGGGGAGTGGATACGCAGTATTTT. Protein: CASSWGVDTQYF.